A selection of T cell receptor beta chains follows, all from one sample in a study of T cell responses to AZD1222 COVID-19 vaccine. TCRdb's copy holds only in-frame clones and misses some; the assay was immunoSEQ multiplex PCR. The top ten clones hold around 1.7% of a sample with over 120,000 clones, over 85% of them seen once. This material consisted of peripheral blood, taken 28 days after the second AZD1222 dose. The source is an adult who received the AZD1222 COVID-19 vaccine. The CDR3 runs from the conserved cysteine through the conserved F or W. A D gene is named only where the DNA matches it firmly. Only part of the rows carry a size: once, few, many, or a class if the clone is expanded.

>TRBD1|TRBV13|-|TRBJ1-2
CASSQRQGTPNYGYTF
TGTGCCAGCAGCCAAAGACAGGGGACACCTAACTATGGCTACACCTTC
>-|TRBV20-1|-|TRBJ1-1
CSARAPSEAFF
TGCAGTGCGCGAGCCCCGTCTGAAGCTTTCTTT
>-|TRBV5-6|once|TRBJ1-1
CASSFGLEAFF
TGTGCCAGCAGCTTTGGCCTAGAAGCTTTCTTT
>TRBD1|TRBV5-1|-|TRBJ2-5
CASSLRWTGSQETQYF
TGCGCCAGCAGCTTGCGGTGGACAGGAAGCCAAGAGACCCAGTACTTC
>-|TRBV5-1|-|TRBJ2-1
CASRGGLMSQKQFF
TGCGCCAGCAGAGGAGGGCTAATGTCTCAAAAGCAGTTCTTC
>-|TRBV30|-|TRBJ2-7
CAWSEGYEQYF
TGTGCCTGGAGTGAAGGGTATGAGCAGTACTTC
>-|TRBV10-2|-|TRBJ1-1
CASDQGRNTEAFF
TGCGCCAGCGACCAGGGCCGGAACACTGAAGCTTTCTTT
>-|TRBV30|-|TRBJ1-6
CAWKSPAVNSPLHF
TGTGCCTGGAAGAGTCCGGCGGTCAATTCACCCCTCCACTTT
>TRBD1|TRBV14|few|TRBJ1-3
CASSQGLGGGGSGNTIYF
TGTGCCAGCAGCCAAGGTCTAGGGGGCGGCGGATCTGGAAACACCATATATTTT
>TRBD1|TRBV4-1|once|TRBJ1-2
CASSQAAGTGSLGYTF
TGCGCCAGCAGCCAAGCGGCCGGGACAGGATCCCTTGGCTACACCTTC
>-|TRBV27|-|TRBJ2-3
CASSLRGGPTPDTQYF
TGTGCCAGCAGTTTAAGGGGCGGTCCAACGCCAGATACGCAGTATTTT
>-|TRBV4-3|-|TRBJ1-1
CASSQDRGGTEAFF
TGCGCCAGCAGCCAAGACAGGGGAGGCACTGAAGCTTTCTTT
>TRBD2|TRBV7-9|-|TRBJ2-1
CASSAGTSGRASSYNEQFF
TGTGCCAGCAGCGCCGGGACTAGCGGGAGAGCCAGCTCCTACAATGAGCAGTTCTTC
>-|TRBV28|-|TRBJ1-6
CASSLSQGTYNSPLHF
TGTGCCAGCAGTTTATCCCAGGGAACCTATAATTCACCCCTCCACTTT
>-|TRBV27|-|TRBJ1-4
CASGRGEKLFF
TGTGCCTCTGGTCGGGGTGAAAAACTGTTTTTT
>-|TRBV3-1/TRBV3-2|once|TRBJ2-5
CASSQGFGQETQYF
TGTGCCAGCAGCCAAGGGTTTGGTCAAGAGACCCAGTACTTC